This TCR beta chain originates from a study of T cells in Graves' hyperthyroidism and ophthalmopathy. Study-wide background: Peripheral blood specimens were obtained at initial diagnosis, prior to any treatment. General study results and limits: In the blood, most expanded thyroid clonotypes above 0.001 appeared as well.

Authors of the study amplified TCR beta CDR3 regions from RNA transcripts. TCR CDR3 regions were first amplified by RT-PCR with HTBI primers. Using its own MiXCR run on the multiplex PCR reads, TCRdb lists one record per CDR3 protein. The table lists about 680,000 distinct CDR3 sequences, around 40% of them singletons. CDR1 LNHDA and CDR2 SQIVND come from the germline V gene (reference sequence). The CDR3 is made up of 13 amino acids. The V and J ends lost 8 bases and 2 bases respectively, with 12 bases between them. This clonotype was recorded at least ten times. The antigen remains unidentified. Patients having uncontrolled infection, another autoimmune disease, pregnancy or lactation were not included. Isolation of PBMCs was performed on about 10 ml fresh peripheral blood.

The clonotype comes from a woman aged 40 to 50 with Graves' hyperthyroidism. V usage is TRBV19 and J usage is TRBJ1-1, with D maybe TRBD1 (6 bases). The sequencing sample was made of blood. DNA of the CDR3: TGTGCCAGTGAACACAGGGTTAACACTGAAGCTTTCTTT. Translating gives CASEHRVNTEAFF.